This T cell receptor (beta chain) was sequenced during a study of blood T cell repertoires in COVID-19. In the study overall: The study drew acute and convalescent COVID-19 samples from the United States, Italy and Spain. From T cells, B-cell-depleted T cells, or PBMCs came the material, which was cDNA or gDNA.

Original processing notes: Reference gene primers were amplified, and this amplification served to estimate nucleated cell counts. Sequencing was performed with immunoSEQ multiplex PCR; in TCRdb, only in-frame clones are kept and a portion is missing. For V, J and clone size, that table is used; D and trimming come from the DNA. The repertoire holds about 16,000 clones, with roughly nine tenths as singletons. Deletions cut 0 bases from V and 5 bases from J, with 14 bases between. The V gene's germline CDR1 is SGHAT and CDR2 FQNNGV. The CDR3 loop spans 15 amino acids. The sample taken for sequencing was peripheral blood. The rearrangement uses TRBV11-2 and TRBJ2-7, with D possibly matching TRBD1 (6 bases). This clonotype originated in a man aged 55-75 years with acute or convalescent COVID-19. The CDR3 sequence is CASSLDGAGDHEQYF. Here the CDR3 DNA reads TGTGCCAGCAGCTTAGATGGGGCAGGGGACCACGAGCAGTACTTC. The whole variable domain, remainder taken from reference TRBV11-2 and TRBJ2-7, is EAGVAQSPRYKIIEKRQSVAFWCNPISGHATLYWYQQILGQGPKLLIQFQNNGVVDDSQLPKDRFSAERLKGVDSTLKIQPAKLEDSAVYLCASSLDGAGDHEQYFGPGTRLTVT.